These T cell receptor beta chains were read from a single sample in a study of CD8 T cells in ankylosing spondylitis. MiXCR, applied by TCRdb to the 5' RACE reads, yields one record per CDR3 protein. The data show more than 500,000 distinct CDR3 sequences, 5.3% seen once. What was sequenced was blood, either unsorted or a sorted T cell fraction (not recorded which). These receptors were taken from a male donor with ankylosing spondylitis. Each CDR3 is given with its conserved first and last residue. D genes are given only for firm matches. Rows give clone size only sometimes, using once, few, many, or a class for an expanded clone.

d_call | clone_size | j_call | v_call | cdr3_aa | cdr3_nt
TRBD1 | few | TRBJ2-3 | TRBV27 | CASSVTGFRPSNTDTQYF | TGTGCCAGCAGTGTGACAGGGTTTAGGCCTAGCAACACAGATACGCAGTATTTT
. | few | TRBJ2-2 | TRBV24-1 | CATSDLGGKNTGELFF | TGTGCCACCAGTGATTTAGGCGGGAAGAACACCGGGGAGCTGTTTTTT
TRBD1 | many | TRBJ1-5 | TRBV5-6 | CASSFWGQGNYSNQPQHF | TGTGCCAGCAGCTTCTGGGGACAGGGGAATTATAGCAATCAGCCCCAGCATTTT
. | few | TRBJ1-1 | TRBV7-9 | CASSPEGVGAFF | TGTGCCAGCAGCCCCGAGGGGGTTGGAGCTTTCTTT
. | few | TRBJ2-1 | TRBV20-1 | CSAERSTYNEQFF | TGCAGCGCAGAGCGGAGCACCTACAATGAGCAGTTCTTC
. | many | TRBJ2-7 | TRBV5-5 | CASSSPHQGYEQYF | TGTGCCAGCAGCTCCCCCCACCAGGGATACGAGCAGTACTTC
. | many | TRBJ2-1 | TRBV4-2 | CASSQKNEQFF | TGTGCCAGCAGCCAGAAAAATGAGCAGTTCTTC
TRBD2 | many | TRBJ2-1 | TRBV10-3 | CAISESGRGDLNEQFF | TGTGCCATCAGTGAGTCGGGGCGGGGGGATCTCAATGAGCAGTTCTTC
. | many | TRBJ2-2 | TRBV5-6 | CASSFFQYTGELFF | TGTGCCAGCAGCTTCTTCCAGTACACCGGGGAGCTGTTTTTT
TRBD1 | few | TRBJ2-2 | TRBV18 | CASSRDRAEYGELFF | TGTGCCAGCTCGCGGGACAGGGCCGAATACGGGGAGCTGTTTTTT
. | many | TRBJ2-3 | TRBV6-1 | CASSTGVRTDTQYF | TGTGCCAGCAGCACAGGAGTACGCACAGATACGCAGTATTTT
. | many | TRBJ2-3 | TRBV14 | CASSRAVVPGTDTQYF | TGTGCCAGCAGCCGAGCGGTGGTCCCAGGGACAGATACGCAGTATTTT
TRBD1 | many | TRBJ2-7 | TRBV5-1 | CASSVDRGQNEQYF | TGCGCCAGCAGCGTGGACAGGGGGCAGAACGAGCAGTACTTC
. | . | TRBJ1-4 | TRBV2 | CASSVSGDGQFF | TGTGCCAGCAGTGTCAGTGGGGACGGGCAGTTTTTT
. | many | TRBJ2-3 | TRBV12-3/TRBV12-4 | CASRKNQGGWTDTQYF | TGTGCCAGCAGAAAGAACCAGGGAGGATGGACAGATACGCAGTATTTT
TRBD2 | many | TRBJ2-5 | TRBV6-5 | CASSYSSGGGETQYF | TGTGCCAGCAGTTACTCTAGCGGGGGGGGGGAGACCCAGTACTTC
. | many | TRBJ2-6 | TRBV28 | CASSLVGVGANVLTF | TGTGCCAGCAGTTTAGTAGGGGTAGGGGCCAACGTCCTGACTTTC
. | many | TRBJ1-2 | TRBV7-2 | CASSLASGNNYGYTF | TGTGCCAGCAGCTTAGCGTCGGGGAATAACTATGGCTACACCTTC
. | many | TRBJ2-5 | TRBV5-1 | CASSLDSDWYQETQYF | TGCGCCAGCAGTTTAGACAGCGATTGGTACCAAGAGACCCAGTACTTC
TRBD1 | few | TRBJ1-6 | TRBV20-1 | CSAPPGTANSPLHF | TGCAGTGCTCCCCCCGGGACAGCCAATTCACCCCTCCACTTT
. | . | TRBJ2-6 | TRBV4-1 | CASSQGHSGANVLTF | TGCGCCAGCAGCCAAGGACACTCTGGGGCCAACGTCCTGACTTTC
. | few | TRBJ2-3 | TRBV20-1 | CSARGPQTRTQYF | TGCAGTGCTCGCGGGCCACAGACCCGTACGCAGTATTTT
. | many | TRBJ1-2 | TRBV4-3 | CASSQDVGVAGYTF | TGCGCCAGCAGCCAGGACGTAGGGGTAGCCGGCTACACCTTC
TRBD1 | many | TRBJ2-1 | TRBV9 | CASTPTGAHNEQFF | TGTGCCAGCACCCCGACAGGGGCCCACAATGAGCAGTTCTTC
TRBD1 | many | TRBJ2-1 | TRBV7-8 | CASSLRDRGSYNEQFF | TGTGCCAGCAGCTTACGGGACAGGGGTTCCTACAATGAGCAGTTCTTC
TRBD1 | many | TRBJ2-1 | TRBV7-2 | CASSGPTGYEQFF | TGTGCCAGCAGCGGTCCGACAGGGTATGAGCAGTTCTTC
. | many | TRBJ1-2 | TRBV6-5 | CASSYARGLNYGYTF | TGTGCCAGCAGTTACGCACGGGGGTTAAACTATGGCTACACCTTC
TRBD1 | many | TRBJ1-1 | TRBV10-3 | CAISETGGVEAFF | TGTGCCATCAGTGAAACAGGGGGGGTTGAAGCTTTCTTT